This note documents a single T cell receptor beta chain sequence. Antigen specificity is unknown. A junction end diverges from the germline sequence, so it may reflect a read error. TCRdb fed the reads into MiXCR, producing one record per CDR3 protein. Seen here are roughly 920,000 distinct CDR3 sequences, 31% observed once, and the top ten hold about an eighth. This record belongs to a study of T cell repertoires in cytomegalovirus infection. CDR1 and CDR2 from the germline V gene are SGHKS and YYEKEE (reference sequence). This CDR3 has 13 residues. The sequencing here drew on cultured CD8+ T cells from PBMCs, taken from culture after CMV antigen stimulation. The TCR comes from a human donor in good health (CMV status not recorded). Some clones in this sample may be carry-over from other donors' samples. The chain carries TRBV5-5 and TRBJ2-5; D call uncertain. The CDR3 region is CANSLRMEETQYF. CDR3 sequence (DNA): TGTGCCAACAGCTTACGTATGGAAGAGACCCAGTACTTC.